The TCR beta chain described here comes from a study of PD-L1 blockade in urothelial cancer. Overall study context: Patients, treated from about 2014 onward, received atezolizumab 1,200 mg intravenously every 3 weeks.

This clone was picked up one time. Sequenced by immunoSEQ multiplex PCR; TCRdb stores in-frame clones only, minus some. The sample has more than 35,000 clones, around 80% seen once. Germline CDR1 reads SGHNT; CDR2 reads YENEEA. V was pared by 5 bases and J by 1 base, with 15 bases between. This CDR3 region has 15 residues. This clonotype was obtained from a man between 70 and 80 years old with urothelial cancer. The starting material was PBMCs, obtained around atezolizumab (anti-PD-L1) treatment. V usage is TRBV11-3 and J usage is TRBJ2-7, with D tentatively TRBD2 (6 bases). CDR3 nucleotides: TGTGCCAGCAGCGCCGGAGGGCCAAAATCCTACGAGCAGTACTTC. It yields the protein CASSAGGPKSYEQYF.